This TCR beta chain emerged from a study of T cells expressing NK-cell markers. Whole-study context: Sorted CD3+CD56+NKG2C+, CD3+CD56+NKG2C- and CD3+CD56-NKG2C+ T cells provided the TCR beta repertoires. One of the eight sequenced donors was seronegative, whereas the other seven were HCMV-seropositive.

Beta-chain TCR cDNA was generated via 5'RACE template switching with UMIs. TCRdb reprocessed the 5' RACE reads, keeping one entry per CDR3 protein, no DNA. In total, the table holds more than 250,000 distinct CDR3 sequences. Study-wide results and caveats: Leadership of the CD3+CD56-NKG2C+ fraction also belonged to these clonotypes in four donors.

CDR1 is MDHEN, CDR2 SYDVKM, per germline. This CDR3 contains 14 residues. As to this clonotype: Its target is unknown.

The sequenced sample was blood T cells: a sorted CD56 or NKG2C T cell subset, CD4+ or CD8+ T cells, or bulk PBMC T cells (not recorded which). V is TRBV28 and J is TRBJ2-7. The sequence came from a young man in good health. This CDR3 reads CASSWSQASNEQYF.